Included here is one T cell receptor (beta chain) sequence, with context. Its antigen remains unidentified. This sample is drawn from a study of post-analysis software for immune sequencing data. Notes on the study in general: Compared with controls, patients had more of about 5 TRBV segments, including TRBV5-6, TRBV5-1 and TRBV20-1. Multiple sclerosis patients showed significantly lower normalized Chao1 diversity than controls did.

Prepared TCR beta cDNA libraries contained unique molecular identifiers. Each CDR3 protein gets one entry after TCRdb re-called the PCR reads with MiXCR. Among 350,000 to 500,000 distinct CDR3 sequences listed, approximately 42% were seen once. V was shortened by 3 bases and J by 2 bases, with 11 bases between the two germline ends. The CDR3 length is 15 residues. The germline V gene has CDR1 SNHLY and CDR2 FYNNEI. Sequenced material: blood. The chain carries TRBV2 and TRBJ1-5; TRBD1 is a possible D gene (5 bases). The sequence came from a girl aged 2 to 9 with multiple sclerosis. CDR3 bases: TGTGCCAGCAGTGAGGAGGGGATTGGCAATCAGCCCCAGCATTTT. It specifies CASSEEGIGNQPQHF.